This T cell receptor (beta chain) is from a study of STAT5B mutations in CD4+ large granular lymphocyte leukemia. Whole-study results and caveats: Top patient clones used TRBV06 genes more often: 8/27 versus 2/35 in controls. Of heterogeneous patient samples, only 6 CD4-sorted ones were compared for clonality. Patient CD4-sorted repertoires stayed more clonal than healthy ones after leukemic-clone removal.

Bead-separated CD4+, CD4+CD8+, CD57+ or CD56+ fractions, or PBMC, were used. This clone is a singleton in its sample. What it binds is not known. The CDR3 runs 15 residues. CDR1 is SGHNT and CDR2 is YYREEE in the germline V gene (reference sequence). Trimming left V 3 bases short and J 7 bases short, with 20 bases between. The assay was immunoSEQ multiplex PCR, and TCRdb's table has in-frame clones only and misses some. The sample has about 2,200 clones, 60% to 85% seen once. The TCR was taken from an older woman with CD4+ T-cell large granular lymphocyte leukemia. This chain joins TRBV5-4 and TRBJ2-7; D is possibly TRBD2 (7 bases). Sequenced material: PBMCs. The CDR3 sequence: CASSSLGAEGGEQYF. The CDR3 DNA follows: TGTGCCAGCAGCTCCCTCGGAGCGGAGGGGGGGGAGCAGTACTTC.